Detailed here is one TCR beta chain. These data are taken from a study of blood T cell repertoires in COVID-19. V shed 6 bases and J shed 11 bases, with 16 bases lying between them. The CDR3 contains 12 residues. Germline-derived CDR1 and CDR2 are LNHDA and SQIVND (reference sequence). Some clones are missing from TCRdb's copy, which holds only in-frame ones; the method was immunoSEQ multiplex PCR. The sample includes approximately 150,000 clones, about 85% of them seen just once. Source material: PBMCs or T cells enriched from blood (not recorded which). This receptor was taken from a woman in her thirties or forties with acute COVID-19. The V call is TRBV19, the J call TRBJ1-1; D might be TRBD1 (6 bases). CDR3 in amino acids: CASSLPGQSAFF. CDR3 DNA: TGTGCCAGTAGCCTCCCTGGACAGTCGGCTTTCTTT.